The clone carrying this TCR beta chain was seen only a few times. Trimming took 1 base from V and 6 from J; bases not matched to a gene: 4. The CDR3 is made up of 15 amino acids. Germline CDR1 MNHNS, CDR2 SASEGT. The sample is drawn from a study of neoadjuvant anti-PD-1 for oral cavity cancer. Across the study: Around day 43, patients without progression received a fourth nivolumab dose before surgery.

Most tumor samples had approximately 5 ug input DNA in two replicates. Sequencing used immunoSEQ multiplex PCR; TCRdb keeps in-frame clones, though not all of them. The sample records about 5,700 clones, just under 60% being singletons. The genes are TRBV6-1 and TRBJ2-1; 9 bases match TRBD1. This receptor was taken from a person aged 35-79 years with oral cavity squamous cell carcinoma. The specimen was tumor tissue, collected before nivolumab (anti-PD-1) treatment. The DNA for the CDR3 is TGTGCCAGCAGTGAAGAGGCGACAGGGGGCAATGAGCAGTTCTTC. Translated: CASSEEATGGNEQFF.